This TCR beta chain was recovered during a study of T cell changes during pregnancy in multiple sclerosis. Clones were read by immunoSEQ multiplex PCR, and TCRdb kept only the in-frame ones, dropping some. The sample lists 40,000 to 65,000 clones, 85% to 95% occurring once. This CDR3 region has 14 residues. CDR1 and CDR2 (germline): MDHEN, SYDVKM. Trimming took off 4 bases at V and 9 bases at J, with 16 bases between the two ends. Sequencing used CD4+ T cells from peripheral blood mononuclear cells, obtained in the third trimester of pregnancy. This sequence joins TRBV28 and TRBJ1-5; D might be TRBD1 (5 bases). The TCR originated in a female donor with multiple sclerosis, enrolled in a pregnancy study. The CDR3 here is CASSSVPTGGPQHF. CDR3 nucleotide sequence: TGTGCCAGCAGTTCTGTCCCTACCGGGGGGCCCCAGCATTTT.